This TCR beta chain was sequenced in a study of cytomegalovirus exposure and HLA in healthy donors. Whole-study context: Genetic ancestry analysis placed around 76% of the roughly 400 donors that were genotyped in the Caucasian-associated cluster. Notes on the study in general: HLA restriction was apparent for most CMV-associated TCR beta chains in a later analysis. In an earlier analysis, in around 590 donors, most V segments appeared productive either ~90% or ~30% of the time. When the data were analyzed later, several of the most significant clusters appeared to be linked to common viral pathogens.

PCR employed 60 Vbeta and 13 Jbeta primers. The assay was immunoSEQ multiplex PCR, and TCRdb's table has in-frame clones only and misses some. The sample gives some 130,000 clones, about two thirds of which show up once; roughly 2.5% is in the top ten. CDR3 length: 11 amino acids. Per the germline V gene, CDR1 is LGHNT and CDR2 is FRNRAP. V was clipped by 7 bases and J by 7 bases, with 7 bases between them. In this sample, this clone turned up a few times. Its antigen is not identified. This TCR was sampled from a woman aged 40 to 50 in good health and CMV-seronegative. The chain combines TRBV12-5 with TRBJ2-2; the D is unclear. The sequencing sample was made of PBMCs. CDR3: CASAPGGELFF. The CDR3 DNA reads as TGTGCTAGTGCCCCCGGCGGGGAGCTGTTTTTT.